This T cell receptor (beta chain) is from a study of Ad26.COV2.S vaccination and SARS-CoV-2 variants. Study as a whole: Once or twice, 56 days apart, Ad26.COV2.S was delivered intramuscularly. Study findings and constraints: Breadth, reportedly substantial, characterized the spike-specific CD8+ and CD4+ T cell responses after vaccination.

Profiling relied on immunoSEQ multiplex PCR, and the TCRdb table lists in-frame clones only, not all of them. This table has roughly 380,000 clones, 80% to 90% appearing once. This CDR3 comprises 15 residues. Germline V CDR1 and CDR2: LGHDT, YNNKEL (reference sequence). V shed 5 bases and J shed 9 bases, with 22 bases lying between them. This clone was found once. Its antigen is undetermined. The treatment is: roughly 18 received Ad26.COV2.S at low or high dose, single or two shots; several received placebo; per-sample allocation not given. Material that was analyzed had been drawn on day 63 after the first vaccine or placebo injection.

The genes are TRBV3-1 (or the pseudogene TRBV3-2) and TRBJ1-2, with D tentatively TRBD1 (5 bases). Source: peripheral blood, taken in a trial of Ad26.COV2.S vaccine versus placebo. The TCR comes from a person between 18 and 60 years old who received the Ad26.COV2.S COVID-19 vaccine or a placebo. The CDR3 region is CASSATGTAEVSYTF. The CDR3 nucleotides are TGTGCCAGCAGCGCGACCGGGACTGCCGAAGTTAGCTACACCTTC.